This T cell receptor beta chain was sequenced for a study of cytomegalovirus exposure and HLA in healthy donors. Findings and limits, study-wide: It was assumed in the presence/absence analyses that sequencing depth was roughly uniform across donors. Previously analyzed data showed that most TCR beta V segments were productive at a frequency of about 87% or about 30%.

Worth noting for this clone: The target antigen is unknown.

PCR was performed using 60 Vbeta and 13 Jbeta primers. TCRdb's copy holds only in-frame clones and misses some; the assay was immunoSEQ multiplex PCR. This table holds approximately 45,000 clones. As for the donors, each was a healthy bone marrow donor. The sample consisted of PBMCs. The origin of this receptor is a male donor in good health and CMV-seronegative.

In DNA, the CDR3 is TGTGCCAGCAGAACCCGGACTCCCTCCTACGAGCAGTACTTC. Translated, it gives CASRTRTPSYEQYF. The J gene is TRBJ2-7, the V gene TRBV6-5; D may be TRBD2 (5 bases). The CDR3 extends over 14 amino acids. Germline loops: CDR1 MNHEY, CDR2 SVGAGI. V gave up 6 bases and J gave up 0 bases, with 12 bases separating them.